This T cell receptor beta chain was obtained from a study of T cell repertoires in cytomegalovirus infection. The CDR3 is 12 residues long. Germline CDR1 is SEHNR and CDR2 is FQNEAQ (reference sequence). With 4 bases removed from V and 10 bases from J, the gap between germline ends came to 13 bases. TCRdb reprocessed the reads with MiXCR, giving one entry per CDR3 protein. This table has about 260,000 distinct CDR3 sequences, roughly 13% appearing once. This sequence originates from a human donor in good health (CMV status not recorded). Some clones in this sample may be carry-over from other donors' samples. The specimen sequenced was PBMCs. This chain connects TRBV7-9 to TRBJ1-2; D gene unclear. The CDR3 region is CASSYAVASYTF. The CDR3, as DNA: TGTGCCAGCAGCTACGCAGTGGCCTCCTACACCTTC. Full variable domain (missing parts from reference TRBV7-9 and TRBJ1-2): DTGVSQNPRHKITKRGQNVTFRCDPISEHNRLYWYRQTLGQGPEFLTYFQNEAQLEKSRLLSDRFSAERPKGSFSTLEIQRTEQGDSAMYLCASSYAVASYTFGSGTRLTVV.